Listed below are T cell receptor beta chains from one sample, sequenced in a study of vaccination effects on CD4 cells after COVID-19. Generated by immunoSEQ multiplex PCR, the TCRdb table keeps only in-frame clones and is missing some. The table records tens of thousands of clones, roughly 73% of them present only once. The antigens for these receptors are not known. The material was CD4+ T cells from PBMCs cultured with a peptide pool, obtained before COVID-19 vaccination. Receptor source: a human donor who had a prior SARS-CoV-2 infection. Each CDR3 is given with its conserved first and last residue. A D gene is named only where the DNA matches it firmly. Rows give clone size only sometimes, using once, few, many, or a class for an expanded clone.

v_call: TRBV27
clone_size: -
j_call: TRBJ2-7
d_call: -
cdr3_aa: CASRGMGGSYEQYF
cdr3_nt: TGTGCCAGCAGGGGTATGGGGGGTTCCTACGAGCAGTACTTC

v_call: TRBV5-6
clone_size: -
j_call: TRBJ1-5
d_call: -
cdr3_aa: CASSLGDQPQHF
cdr3_nt: TGTGCCAGCAGCTTAGGGGATCAGCCCCAGCATTTT

v_call: TRBV15
clone_size: -
j_call: TRBJ1-2
d_call: TRBD1
cdr3_aa: CATSRGQGVGGYTF
cdr3_nt: TGTGCCACCAGCAGGGGACAGGGGGTGGGTGGCTACACCTTC

v_call: TRBV7-2
clone_size: -
j_call: TRBJ2-5
d_call: -
cdr3_aa: CASSLLRGGPSTQYF
cdr3_nt: TGTGCCAGCAGCTTACTTCGGGGTGGCCCATCGACCCAGTACTTC

v_call: TRBV12-5
clone_size: -
j_call: TRBJ2-5
d_call: TRBD2
cdr3_aa: CASGLAPRLAGGSGETQYF
cdr3_nt: TGTGCTAGTGGTTTGGCCCCGAGACTAGCGGGGGGATCTGGTGAGACCCAGTACTTC

v_call: TRBV6-5
clone_size: once
j_call: TRBJ1-2
d_call: TRBD1
cdr3_aa: CASSYLTGAGYTF
cdr3_nt: TGTGCCAGCAGTTACTTAACAGGGGCTGGCTACACCTTC

v_call: TRBV9
clone_size: once
j_call: TRBJ2-3
d_call: -
cdr3_aa: CASSVGIAIGTDTQYF
cdr3_nt: TGTGCCAGCAGCGTAGGCATAGCCATCGGTACAGATACGCAGTATTTT

v_call: TRBV19
clone_size: once
j_call: TRBJ1-6
d_call: -
cdr3_aa: CASSAPRETSFNNSPLHF
cdr3_nt: TGTGCCAGTAGTGCCCCCCGGGAAACTAGCTTCAATAATTCACCCCTCCACTTT

v_call: TRBV3-1/TRBV3-2
clone_size: -
j_call: TRBJ2-1
d_call: -
cdr3_aa: CASSQKMVGRYNEQFF
cdr3_nt: TGTGCCAGCAGCCAAAAAATGGTAGGCAGATACAATGAGCAGTTCTTC

v_call: TRBV5-4
clone_size: -
j_call: TRBJ1-4
d_call: -
cdr3_aa: CASSFTGVGEKLFF
cdr3_nt: TGTGCCAGCAGCTTCACGGGGGTGGGTGAAAAACTGTTTTTT

v_call: TRBV27
clone_size: -
j_call: TRBJ1-2
d_call: -
cdr3_aa: CASSLDSRPRGRNYGYTF
cdr3_nt: TGTGCCAGCAGTTTAGATTCCAGACCGAGGGGCAGGAACTATGGCTACACCTTC

v_call: TRBV11-3
clone_size: few
j_call: TRBJ2-2
d_call: -
cdr3_aa: CASSPGGMTGELFF
cdr3_nt: TGTGCCAGCAGTCCCGGAGGAATGACCGGGGAGCTGTTTTTT

v_call: TRBV29-1
clone_size: -
j_call: TRBJ2-5
d_call: -
cdr3_aa: CSVATGAPRETQYF
cdr3_nt: TGCAGCGTGGCGACAGGCGCCCCACGGGAGACCCAGTACTTC

v_call: TRBV15
clone_size: few
j_call: TRBJ1-5
d_call: TRBD1
cdr3_aa: CATSSGRDSDSNQPQHF
cdr3_nt: TGTGCCACCAGCAGTGGTAGGGACAGCGATAGCAATCAGCCCCAGCATTTT

v_call: TRBV7-2
clone_size: -
j_call: TRBJ2-1
d_call: -
cdr3_aa: CASSPRGQFYNEQFF
cdr3_nt: TGTGCCAGCAGCCCTAGAGGCCAGTTCTACAATGAGCAGTTCTTC

v_call: TRBV5-1
clone_size: -
j_call: TRBJ1-2
d_call: TRBD1
cdr3_aa: CASTQGQSNYGYTF
cdr3_nt: TGCGCCAGCACCCAGGGACAGTCTAACTATGGCTACACCTTC

v_call: TRBV10-3
clone_size: once
j_call: TRBJ2-3
d_call: -
cdr3_aa: CAISESLTTDTQYF
cdr3_nt: TGTGCCATCAGTGAATCTTTGACCACAGATACGCAGTATTTT

v_call: TRBV2
clone_size: -
j_call: TRBJ2-1
d_call: -
cdr3_aa: CASRNRTKFF
cdr3_nt: TGTGCCAGCCGAAACCGAACAAAGTTCTTC

v_call: TRBV7-2
clone_size: -
j_call: TRBJ2-2
d_call: TRBD2
cdr3_aa: CASTRDYTTGELFF
cdr3_nt: TGTGCCAGCACCCGGGACTACACCACCGGGGAGCTGTTTTTT

v_call: TRBV5-1
clone_size: -
j_call: TRBJ1-6
d_call: -
cdr3_aa: CASSLADYNSPLHF
cdr3_nt: TGCGCCAGCAGCTTGGCGGATTATAATTCACCCCTCCACTTT

v_call: TRBV6-2/TRBV6-3
clone_size: -
j_call: TRBJ2-1
d_call: -
cdr3_aa: CASSTRRADNEQFF
cdr3_nt: TGTGCCAGCAGTACACGGAGGGCTGACAATGAGCAGTTCTTC

v_call: TRBV5-1
clone_size: -
j_call: TRBJ1-1
d_call: TRBD1
cdr3_aa: CASSTGTVYTEAFF
cdr3_nt: TGCGCCAGCAGTACAGGGACAGTATACACTGAAGCTTTCTTT

v_call: TRBV18
clone_size: few
j_call: TRBJ2-1
d_call: TRBD2
cdr3_aa: CASSGGLAGGDEQFF
cdr3_nt: TGTGCCAGCTCGGGAGGACTAGCGGGGGGCGATGAGCAGTTCTTC

v_call: TRBV5-8
clone_size: -
j_call: TRBJ2-7
d_call: -
cdr3_aa: CASSFRQENEQYF
cdr3_nt: TGTGCCAGCAGCTTTCGGCAAGAAAACGAGCAGTACTTC

v_call: TRBV4-3
clone_size: -
j_call: TRBJ1-4
d_call: -
cdr3_aa: CASSQTHGQMNEKLFF
cdr3_nt: TGCGCCAGCAGCCAGACGCACGGACAGATGAATGAAAAACTGTTTTTT

v_call: TRBV11-2
clone_size: -
j_call: TRBJ2-3
d_call: -
cdr3_aa: CASSLDLLTDTQYF
cdr3_nt: TGTGCCAGCAGCTTAGACTTGCTCACAGATACGCAGTATTTT

v_call: TRBV25-1
clone_size: -
j_call: TRBJ1-3
d_call: -
cdr3_aa: CASSEYSAAAGNTIYF
cdr3_nt: TGTGCCAGCAGTGAATACTCGGCAGCTGCTGGAAACACCATATATTTT

v_call: TRBV5-5
clone_size: once
j_call: TRBJ1-1
d_call: -
cdr3_aa: CASSHSTVGAFF
cdr3_nt: TGTGCCAGCAGCCATAGCACGGTCGGGGCTTTCTTT

v_call: TRBV15
clone_size: -
j_call: TRBJ2-1
d_call: -
cdr3_aa: CATSRPGLSSYNEQFF
cdr3_nt: TGTGCCACCAGCAGACCGGGCCTGAGCTCCTACAATGAGCAGTTCTTC

v_call: TRBV6-6
clone_size: -
j_call: TRBJ2-3
d_call: -
cdr3_aa: CASGPSVDTQYF
cdr3_nt: TGTGCCAGCGGGCCCTCTGTAGATACGCAGTATTTT

v_call: TRBV5-1
clone_size: once
j_call: TRBJ2-5
d_call: -
cdr3_aa: CASSLVGPGETQYF
cdr3_nt: TGCGCCAGCAGCTTGGTGGGTCCGGGGGAGACCCAGTACTTC

v_call: TRBV7-2
clone_size: once
j_call: TRBJ2-3
d_call: -
cdr3_aa: CASSLPRAFTDTQYF
cdr3_nt: TGTGCCAGCAGCTTACCGCGAGCGTTCACAGATACGCAGTATTTT

v_call: TRBV2
clone_size: -
j_call: TRBJ2-1
d_call: -
cdr3_aa: CASSVQKLSSYNEQFF
cdr3_nt: TGTGCCAGCAGTGTTCAGAAACTAAGCTCCTACAATGAGCAGTTCTTC

v_call: TRBV6-6
clone_size: once
j_call: TRBJ1-2
d_call: -
cdr3_aa: CASRVNYGYTF
cdr3_nt: TGTGCCAGCAGGGTTAACTATGGCTACACCTTC

v_call: TRBV18
clone_size: -
j_call: TRBJ2-7
d_call: -
cdr3_aa: CASSPRARAPTSYEQYF
cdr3_nt: TGTGCCAGCTCACCACGGGCCCGAGCCCCAACCTCCTACGAGCAGTACTTC

v_call: TRBV29-1
clone_size: -
j_call: TRBJ1-3
d_call: -
cdr3_aa: CSVERQGRPRPLGNTIYF
cdr3_nt: TGCAGCGTTGAAAGGCAGGGGAGACCTCGACCCTTGGGAAACACCATATATTTT

v_call: TRBV4-1
clone_size: -
j_call: TRBJ1-2
d_call: -
cdr3_aa: CASSQGSLGRLSYGYTF
cdr3_nt: TGCGCCAGCAGCCAGGGATCCTTAGGGCGTTTGAGCTATGGCTACACCTTC

v_call: TRBV21-1
clone_size: -
j_call: TRBJ2-3
d_call: -
cdr3_aa: CASSNSTDTQYF
cdr3_nt: TGTGCCAGCAGCAATTCGACAGATACGCAGTATTTT

v_call: TRBV7-2
clone_size: -
j_call: TRBJ2-5
d_call: -
cdr3_aa: CASSPPWEQETQYF
cdr3_nt: TGTGCCAGCAGCCCCCCCTGGGAGCAAGAGACCCAGTACTTC

v_call: TRBV6-4
clone_size: -
j_call: TRBJ2-2
d_call: TRBD2
cdr3_aa: CATGCGRSHTGELFF
cdr3_nt: TGTGCCACAGGGTGCGGGAGATCTCACACCGGGGAGCTGTTTTTT

v_call: TRBV7-2
clone_size: once
j_call: TRBJ1-1
d_call: -
cdr3_aa: CASSFLVRNEAFF
cdr3_nt: TGTGCCAGCAGCTTTCTCGTCCGGAATGAAGCTTTCTTT

v_call: TRBV6-6
clone_size: -
j_call: TRBJ1-1
d_call: -
cdr3_aa: CASTNIKQIMMRAFF
cdr3_nt: TGTGCCAGCACTAACATTAAACAAATCATGATGCGAGCTTTCTTT

v_call: TRBV7-9
clone_size: -
j_call: TRBJ2-1
d_call: TRBD2
cdr3_aa: CASSTWRTSGGLDEQFF
cdr3_nt: TGTGCCAGCAGCACATGGCGGACTAGCGGCGGGTTGGATGAGCAGTTCTTC

v_call: TRBV7-9
clone_size: -
j_call: TRBJ2-3
d_call: TRBD2
cdr3_aa: CASSLDGRVADTQYF
cdr3_nt: TGTGCCAGCAGCTTGGATGGGAGGGTGGCAGATACGCAGTATTTT